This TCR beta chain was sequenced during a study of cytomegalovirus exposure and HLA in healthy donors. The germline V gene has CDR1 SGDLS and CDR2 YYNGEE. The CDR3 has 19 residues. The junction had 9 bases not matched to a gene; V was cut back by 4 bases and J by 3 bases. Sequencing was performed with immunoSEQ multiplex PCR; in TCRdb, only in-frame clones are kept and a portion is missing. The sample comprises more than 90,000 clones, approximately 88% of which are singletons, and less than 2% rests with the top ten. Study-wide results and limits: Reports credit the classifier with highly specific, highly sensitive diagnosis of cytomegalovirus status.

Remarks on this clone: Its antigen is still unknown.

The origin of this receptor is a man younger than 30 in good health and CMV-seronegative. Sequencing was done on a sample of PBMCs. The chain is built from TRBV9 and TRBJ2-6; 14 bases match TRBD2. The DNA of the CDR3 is TGTGCCAGCAGCTACCGGGGACTAGCGGGGGACGGTGGGGCCAACGTCCTGACTTTC. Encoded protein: CASSYRGLAGDGGANVLTF.